Following are 20 T cell receptor beta chains from one sample sequenced in a study of identical twins. TCRdb passed the 5' RACE reads through MiXCR, listing each CDR3 protein once. The profile covers about 470,000 distinct CDR3 sequences, with approximately 24% appearing a single time and approximately 2.9% taken by the ten largest. The data also belong to a second study, concerning T cells expressing NK-cell markers.

The specimen was CD4+ T cells sorted from blood. The receptors come from a woman aged 18-30 years in good health.

This clonotype was counted between two and nine times. The chain couples TRBV28 to TRBJ2-5; TRBD2 matches 7 bases. Germline CDR1 MDHEN, CDR2 SYDVKM. The CDR3 spans 14 residues. With V trimmed by 6 bases and J by 7 bases, 11 bases remained unmatched. CDR3 sequence (DNA): TGTGCCAGCAGCCCTTCGGGGGAGGGGCCGACCCAGTACTTC. Translation: CASSPSGEGPTQYF.

The chain uses TRBV9 and TRBJ2-7, with 9 nucleotides matching TRBD2. CDR3 length: 15 amino acids. Germline loops: CDR1 SGDLS, CDR2 YYNGEE. The ends lost 5 bases at V and 0 bases at J; junction bases unmatched: 6. CDR3 in amino acids: CASSFSSGNSYEQYF. CDR3 nucleotides: TGTGCCAGCAGTTTCTCTAGCGGGAACTCCTACGAGCAGTACTTC.

The table lists this clonotype with many counts. The chain is built from TRBV10-1 and TRBJ2-3; D gene uncertain. Germline V gene data show CDR1 as WNHNN and CDR2 as SYGVQD (reference sequence). The CDR3 is 13 residues long. Trimming pared 5 bases from V and 0 bases from J, leaving 6 bases between. The CDR3 bases are TGCGCCAGCAGTAAAACTAGCACAGATACGCAGTATTTT. This sequence encodes CASSKTSTDTQYF.

There are a few counts of this clonotype. A much more abundant neighbour one base away suggests this may be a read error. The chain is built from TRBV20-1 and TRBJ2-1, with TRBD2 matching 14 bases. The CDR3 contains 16 residues. Germline V gives CDR1 DFQATT, CDR2 SNEGSKA (reference sequence). CDR3 in DNA: TGCTGTGCGAAATCACCTGGGACTAGCGGGGGCAATGAGCAGTTCTTC. This encodes CCAKSPGTSGGNEQFF.

This clonotype was detected only a few times. This rearrangement joins TRBV29-1 to TRBJ1-4, with 9 nucleotides matching TRBD1. CDR1 is SQVTM, CDR2 ANQGSEA, per germline. The ends lost 5 bases at V and 8 bases at J; junction bases unmatched: 3. The CDR3 is made up of 12 amino acids. The CDR3 bases are TGCAGCGTTCGGACAGGGGACGAAAAACTGTTTTTT. Its translation is CSVRTGDEKLFF.

This clonotype was counted only a few times. This chain connects TRBV12-3 or TRBV12-4 to TRBJ2-7; the match to TRBD1 covers 8 bases. The CDR3 spans 13 residues. Trimming cost V 6 bases and J 12 bases; bases outside gene matches: 13. The CDR3 region is CASSPSRRDRSYF. The CDR3 DNA sequence: TGTGCCAGCAGCCCCTCAAGGCGGGACAGGTCGTACTTC.

This clonotype was recorded many times. V usage is TRBV6-5 and J usage is TRBJ1-2; no reliable D call. Between the trimmed V and J ends, which lost 0 bases and 3 bases, there was a span of 11 bases. CDR1 MNHEY and CDR2 SVGAGI come from the germline V gene. The CDR3 has 15 amino acids. CDR3 sequence reads: CASSYSGSYDYGYTF. The DNA for the CDR3 is TGTGCCAGCAGTTACTCCGGCAGCTATGACTATGGCTACACCTTC.

The chain recombines TRBV5-1 with TRBJ1-5; tentatively, D is TRBD1 (6 bases). The CDR3 length is 15 residues. Trimming pared 4 bases from V and 1 base from J, leaving 12 bases between. Germline V lookup: CDR1 SGHRS, CDR2 YFSETQ. For the CDR3, the DNA is TGCGCCAGCAGCCCCACGACAGGAAGCAATCAGCCCCAGCATTTT. This sequence encodes CASSPTTGSNQPQHF. The variable domain in full, completed from reference TRBV5-1 and TRBJ1-5, reads KAGVTQTPRYLIKTRGQQVTLSCSPISGHRSVSWYQQTPGQGLQFLFEYFSETQRNKGNFPGRFSGRQFSNSRSEMNVSTLELGDSALYLCASSPTTGSNQPQHFGDGTRLSIL.

The rearrangement uses TRBV27 and TRBJ2-1, with TRBD1 matching 12 bases. The CDR3 is made up of 13 amino acids. With V trimmed by 6 bases and J by 10 bases, 4 bases remained unmatched. Germline V gene data show CDR1 as MNHEY and CDR2 as SMNVEV (reference sequence). Written as DNA, the CDR3 is TGTGCCAGCAGGGGACAGGGGGCGCGGGAGCAGTTCTTC. Translation: CASRGQGAREQFF.

The genes are TRBV9 and TRBJ2-7; TRBD1 agrees at 7 bases. This CDR3 has 11 amino acids. V lost 7 bases and J lost 6; bases outside the gene matches: 4. Germline V lookup: CDR1 SGDLS, CDR2 YYNGEE. CDR3 residues: CASGSGGEQYF. The CDR3 nucleotides read TGTGCCAGCGGGTCAGGGGGCGAGCAGTACTTC. Based on the CDR3 plus reference TRBV9 and TRBJ2-7, the full variable domain is DSGVTQTPKHLITATGQRVTLRCSPRSGDLSVYWYQQSLDQGLQFLIQYYNGEERAKGNILERFSAQQFPDLHSELNLSSLELGDSALYFCASGSGGEQYFGPGTRLTVT.

This clonotype was detected many times. This chain joins TRBV18 and TRBJ2-7; 9 nucleotides line up with TRBD1. J lost 4 bases, V lost 3 bases, and 4 bases had no gene match. The CDR3 runs 14 residues. Germline V gene data show CDR1 as KGHSH and CDR2 as LQKENI. The CDR3 region is CASSPRQGVYEQYF. CDR3 coding DNA: TGTGCCAGCTCACCGAGACAGGGGGTTTACGAGCAGTACTTC.

This clonotype was seen a handful of times. V gene TRBV3-1 combines with J gene TRBJ2-7; the match to TRBD1 covers 7 bases. This CDR3 has 15 residues. Trimming removed 0 bases from V and 3 bases from J; junction bases left unmatched: 5. The V gene's germline CDR1 is LGHDT and CDR2 YNNKEL (reference sequence). For the CDR3, the DNA is TGTGCCAGCAGCCAAGAACCGACAGGGATCTACGAGCAGTACTTC. As protein: CASSQEPTGIYEQYF.

CDR3 nucleotides: TGTGCCAGCAGCCGACCTTGGACTACTTACAATGAGCAGTTCTTC. Translation gives CASSRPWTTYNEQFF. The genes are TRBV6-1 and TRBJ2-1; possibly TRBD2 for D (6 bases). Germline assignment: CDR1 MNHNS and CDR2 SASEGT. The V end lost 6 bases, the J end lost 4 bases, and 16 bases lay between the germline ends. The CDR3 totals 15 residues.

This chain joins TRBV5-1 and TRBJ2-5; the D is unclear. In germline, CDR1 is SGHRS, CDR2 YFSETQ. V was clipped by 2 bases and J by 0 bases, with 17 bases between them. The CDR3 sequence is 17 residues long. The CDR3 region has the DNA TGCGCCAGCAGCTTCCTAATAGCCTCAGAGTACCAAGAGACCCAGTACTTC. Protein product: CASSFLIASEYQETQYF.

The chain combines TRBV5-1 with TRBJ2-1; 12 bases agree with TRBD2. Germline CDR1 is SGHRS and CDR2 is YFSETQ. Trimming took 5 bases from V and 6 from J; bases not matched to a gene: 9. The CDR3 has 16 amino acids. The CDR3 nucleotides read TGCGCCAGCAGAACCTCCCTAGCGGGAGGGGTCAATGAGCAGTTCTTC. This encodes CASRTSLAGGVNEQFF.

The rearrangement joins TRBV20-1 to TRBJ2-7; a possible D gene is TRBD1 (6 bases). Germline CDR1 is DFQATT and CDR2 is SNEGSKA (reference sequence). Trimming cost V 3 bases and J 6 bases, with 21 bases left between them. The CDR3 is 15 amino acids. CDR3 region: CSASRSGRGYSEQYF. DNA of the CDR3: TGCAGTGCTAGTCGGTCTGGCAGGGGTTATTCCGAGCAGTACTTC.

The CDR3: CASSLGGGGRRTEAFF. The CDR3 nucleotides are TGTGCCAGCAGCTTAGGAGGGGGCGGGAGAAGAACTGAAGCTTTCTTT. This chain joins TRBV7-2 and TRBJ1-1, with 7 bases lining up with TRBD1. This CDR3 is 16 amino acids long. The J segment lost 5 bases and the V segment lost 1 base, leaving 10 bases of the junction unmatched. CDR1 SGHTA and CDR2 FQGNSA come from the germline V gene.

The table lists this clonotype with a few counts. The chain couples TRBV12-3 or TRBV12-4 to TRBJ2-2; the match to TRBD1 covers 10 bases. The V segment lost 7 bases and the J segment 4 bases; nucleotides outside the gene matches: 6. CDR3 length: 15 residues. This CDR3 reads CASTWRTGGTGELFF. For the CDR3, the DNA is TGTGCCAGCACCTGGAGGACAGGGGGCACCGGGGAGCTGTTTTTT.

The chain couples TRBV9 to TRBJ2-1, with TRBD2 matching over 9 bases. The J segment lost 2 bases and the V segment lost 4 bases, leaving 4 bases of the junction unmatched. Germline V CDR1 and CDR2: SGDLS, YYNGEE. The CDR3 totals 15 residues. The CDR3 here is CASSTGGGAYNEQFF. CDR3 DNA: TGTGCCAGCAGCACCGGCGGGGGGGCCTACAATGAGCAGTTCTTC.

This clonotype was counted between two and nine times. The genes are TRBV19 and TRBJ2-3; no definite D call. Germline V gives CDR1 LNHDA, CDR2 SQIVND (reference sequence). The CDR3 is 15 residues long. The ends were cut back, 3 bases at V and 1 base at J, with 11 bases in the middle. The CDR3 DNA sequence: TGTGCCAGTAGTATCAAGCGAGACCGCACAGATACGCAGTATTTT. The encoded protein is CASSIKRDRTDTQYF.